What follows are 2 T cell receptor beta chains derived from one specimen sequenced in a study of cytomegalovirus exposure and HLA in healthy donors. The PCR had 60 Vbeta and 13 Jbeta primers. Using immunoSEQ multiplex PCR, the repertoire was profiled, and TCRdb retains in-frame clones only, with some absent. The sample lists some 200,000 clones, around 89% occurring once. Sample: PBMCs. The receptors derive from a woman aged 18-30 years in good health and CMV-seronegative.

CDR3 coding DNA: TGTGCCAGCAGAATCTCTAGGGGAGGGGACTATGGCTACACCTTC. Translation: CASRISRGGDYGYTF. This chain connects TRBV6-5 to TRBJ1-2; possible D gene TRBD1, 5 bases. The CDR3 length is 15 residues. V was shortened by 6 bases and J by 3 bases, with 17 bases between the two germline ends. The germline gives CDR1 MNHEY, CDR2 SVGAGI.

This sequence joins TRBV10-2 and TRBJ1-6; maybe TRBD1 (5 bases). In germline, CDR1 is WSHSY, CDR2 SAAADI. The V and J ends lost 5 bases and 10 bases respectively, with 18 bases between them. The CDR3 runs 15 residues. CDR3 amino acids: CASSPQGGSASPLHF. CDR3 nucleotides: TGCGCCAGCAGTCCTCAGGGAGGGAGTGCATCACCCCTCCACTTT.